The clone carrying this T cell receptor beta chain was recorded once. The entry originates in a study of shared clonotypes between healthy human individuals. Overall study context: Three plates were used per donor for CD4 naive, three for CD4 memory, two for CD8 naive and one for CD8 memory.

Healthy HIV-negative adults with no recent acute infections or vaccinations were recruited as donors. CDR3 size: 15 residues. Germline CDR1 and CDR2: SGHRS and YFSETQ. The V gene end was trimmed by 0 bases and the J gene end by 7 bases; junction bases not matched to a gene: 9. An even split of each subset's genomic DNA across several immunoSEQ plates was performed. The method was immunoSEQ multiplex PCR; TCRdb's version includes in-frame clones alone and lacks a portion of them. This table holds some 2,400,000 clones, almost 96% found once. The sample consisted of naive CD4+ T cells sorted from blood. Subset described: CD45RA+ positively selected. The sequence was obtained from a man aged 18-30 years in good health. This chain uses TRBV5-1 with TRBJ2-7, with 8 bases matching TRBD1. CDR3 amino acids: CASSLASGGEWEQYF. The CDR3 region has the DNA TGCGCCAGCAGCTTGGCCTCAGGGGGCGAGTGGGAGCAGTACTTC.